This T cell receptor (beta chain) was captured by sequencing in a study of blood T cell repertoires in COVID-19. Overall study context: Whether acute or convalescent, the COVID-19 samples came from the United States, Italy and Spain.

CDR1 and CDR2 (germline): MNHEY, SVGAGI. V shed 8 bases and J shed 6 bases, with 11 bases lying between them. CDR3 length: 11 amino acids. In the study's own analysis: Amplified reference gene primers provided the basis for estimating nucleated cell counts. The table came from immunoSEQ multiplex PCR; TCRdb's copy has only in-frame clones and leaves some out. That table furnishes V, J and clone size, whereas the DNA furnished D and trimming. The sample lists roughly 250,000 clones, around four fifths occurring once. Sequenced sample: peripheral blood. The V and J genes are TRBV6-5 and TRBJ2-7; D is unclear. This TCR came from a woman aged 55-69 years with active or convalescent COVID-19. CDR3 in DNA: TGTGCCAGCCTTGGTAGCTCCGAGCAGTACGTC. The encoded protein is CASLGSSEQYV.